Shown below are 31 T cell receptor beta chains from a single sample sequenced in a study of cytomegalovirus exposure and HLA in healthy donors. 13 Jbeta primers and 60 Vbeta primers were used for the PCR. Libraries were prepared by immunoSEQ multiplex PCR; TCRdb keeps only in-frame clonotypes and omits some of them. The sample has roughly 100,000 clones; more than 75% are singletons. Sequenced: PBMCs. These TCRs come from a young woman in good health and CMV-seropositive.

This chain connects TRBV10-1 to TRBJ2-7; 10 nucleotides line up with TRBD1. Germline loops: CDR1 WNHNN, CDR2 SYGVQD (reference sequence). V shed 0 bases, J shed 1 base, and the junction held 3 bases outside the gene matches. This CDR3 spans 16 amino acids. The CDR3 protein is CASSESRTGGSYEQYF. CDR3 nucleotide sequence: TGCGCCAGCAGTGAGTCGCGGACAGGGGGGTCCTACGAGCAGTACTTC.

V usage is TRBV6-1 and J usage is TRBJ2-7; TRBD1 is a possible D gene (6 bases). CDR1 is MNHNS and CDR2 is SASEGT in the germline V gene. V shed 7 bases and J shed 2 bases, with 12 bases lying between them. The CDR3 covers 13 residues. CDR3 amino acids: CASKPDRTYEQYF. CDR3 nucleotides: TGTGCCAGCAAGCCGGACAGAACCTACGAGCAGTACTTC.

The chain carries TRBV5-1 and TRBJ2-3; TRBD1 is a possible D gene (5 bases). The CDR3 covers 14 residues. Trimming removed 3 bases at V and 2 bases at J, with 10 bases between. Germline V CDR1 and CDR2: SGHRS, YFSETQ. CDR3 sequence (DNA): TGCGCCAGCAGCTCCGTAGGGGCCACAGATACGCAGTATTTT. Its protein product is CASSSVGATDTQYF.

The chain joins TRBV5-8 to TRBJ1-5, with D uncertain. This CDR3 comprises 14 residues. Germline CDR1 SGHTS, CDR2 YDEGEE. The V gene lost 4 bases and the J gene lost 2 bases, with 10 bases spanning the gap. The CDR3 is CASSPRHGNQPQHF. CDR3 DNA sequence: TGTGCCAGCAGCCCGAGACACGGCAATCAGCCCCAGCATTTT. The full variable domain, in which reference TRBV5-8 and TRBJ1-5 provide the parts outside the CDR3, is EAGVTQSPTHLIKTRGQQATLRCSPISGHTSVYWYQQALGLGLQFLLWYDEGEERNRGNFPPRFSGRQFPNYSSELNVNALELEDSALYLCASSPRHGNQPQHFGDGTRLSIL.

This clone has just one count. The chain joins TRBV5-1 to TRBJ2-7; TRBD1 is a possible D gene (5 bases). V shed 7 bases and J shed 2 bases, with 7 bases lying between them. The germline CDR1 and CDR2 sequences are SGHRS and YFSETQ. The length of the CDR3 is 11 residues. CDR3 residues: CASQGPYEQYF. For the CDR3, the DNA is TGCGCCAGCCAGGGTCCCTACGAGCAGTACTTC.

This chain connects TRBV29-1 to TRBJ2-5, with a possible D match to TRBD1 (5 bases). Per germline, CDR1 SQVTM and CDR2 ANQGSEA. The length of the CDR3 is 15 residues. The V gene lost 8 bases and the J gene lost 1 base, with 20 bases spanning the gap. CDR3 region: CSSLVFRASQETQYF. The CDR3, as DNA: TGCAGCTCGTTGGTATTCAGGGCGTCCCAAGAGACCCAGTACTTC.

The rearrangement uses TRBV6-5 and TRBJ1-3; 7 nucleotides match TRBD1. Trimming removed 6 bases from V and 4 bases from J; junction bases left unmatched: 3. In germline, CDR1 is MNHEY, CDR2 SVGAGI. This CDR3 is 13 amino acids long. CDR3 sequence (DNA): TGTGCCAGCAGAGGGGGCTCGGGAAACACCATATATTTT. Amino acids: CASRGGSGNTIYF.

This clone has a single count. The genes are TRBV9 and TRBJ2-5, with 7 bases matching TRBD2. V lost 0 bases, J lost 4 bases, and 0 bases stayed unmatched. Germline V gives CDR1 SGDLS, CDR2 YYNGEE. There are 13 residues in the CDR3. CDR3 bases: TGTGCCAGCAGCGTAGGGGAGGGAGAGACCCAGTACTTC. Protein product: CASSVGEGETQYF.

CDR3 in amino acids: CASTPFPRRASNYGYTF. CDR3 DNA sequence: TGTGCCAGTACCCCATTTCCCCGGAGGGCTTCTAACTATGGCTACACCTTC. The rearrangement joins TRBV19 to TRBJ1-2, with D unresolved. Trimming stripped 7 bases from V and 0 bases from J, with 21 bases between. Per germline, CDR1 LNHDA and CDR2 SQIVND (reference sequence). The length of the CDR3 is 17 residues.

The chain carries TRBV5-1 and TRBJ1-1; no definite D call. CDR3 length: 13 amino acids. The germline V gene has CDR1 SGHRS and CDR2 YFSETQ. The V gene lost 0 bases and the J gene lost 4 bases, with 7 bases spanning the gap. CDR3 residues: CASSLEEATEAFF. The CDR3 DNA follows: TGCGCCAGCAGCTTGGAGGAGGCCACTGAAGCTTTCTTT.

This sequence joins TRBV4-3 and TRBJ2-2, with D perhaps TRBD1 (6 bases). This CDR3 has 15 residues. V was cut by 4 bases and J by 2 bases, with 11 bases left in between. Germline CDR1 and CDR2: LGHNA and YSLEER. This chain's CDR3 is CASSLLDSNTGELFF. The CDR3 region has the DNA TGCGCCAGCAGCCTTCTGGACAGTAACACCGGGGAGCTGTTTTTT.

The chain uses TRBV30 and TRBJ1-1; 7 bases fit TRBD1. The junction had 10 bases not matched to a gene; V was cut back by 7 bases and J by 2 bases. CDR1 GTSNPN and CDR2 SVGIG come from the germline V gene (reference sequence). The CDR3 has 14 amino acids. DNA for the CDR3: TGTGCCTACGACAGGGAGACGCCTAACACTGAAGCTTTCTTT. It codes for CAYDRETPNTEAFF.

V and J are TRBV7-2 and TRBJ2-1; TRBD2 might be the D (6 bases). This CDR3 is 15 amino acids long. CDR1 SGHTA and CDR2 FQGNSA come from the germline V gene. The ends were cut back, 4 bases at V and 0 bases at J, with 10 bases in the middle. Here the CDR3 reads CASSSRGSSYNEQFF. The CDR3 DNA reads TGTGCCAGCAGCTCGCGGGGAAGCTCCTACAATGAGCAGTTCTTC.

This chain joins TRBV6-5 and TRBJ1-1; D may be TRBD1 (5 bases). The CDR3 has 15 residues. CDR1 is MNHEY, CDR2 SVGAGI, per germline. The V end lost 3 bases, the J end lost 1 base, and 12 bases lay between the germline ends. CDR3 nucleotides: TGTGCCAGCAGTTATCGGGAGGGGACGAACACTGAAGCTTTCTTT. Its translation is CASSYREGTNTEAFF.

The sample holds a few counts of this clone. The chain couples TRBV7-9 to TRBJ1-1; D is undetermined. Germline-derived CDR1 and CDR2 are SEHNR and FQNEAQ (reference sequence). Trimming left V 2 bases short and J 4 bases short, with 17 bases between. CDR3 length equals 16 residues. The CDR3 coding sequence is TGTGCCAGCAGCTTAACCTCCCGGGGAAGGTCCACTGAAGCTTTCTTT. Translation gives CASSLTSRGRSTEAFF.

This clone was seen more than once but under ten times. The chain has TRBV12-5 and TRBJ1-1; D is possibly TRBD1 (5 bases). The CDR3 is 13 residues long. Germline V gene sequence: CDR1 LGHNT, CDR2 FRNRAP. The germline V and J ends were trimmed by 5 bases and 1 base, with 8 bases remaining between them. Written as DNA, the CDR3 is TGTGCTAGTGGTCCCGACAGGAACACTGAAGCTTTCTTT. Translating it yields CASGPDRNTEAFF.

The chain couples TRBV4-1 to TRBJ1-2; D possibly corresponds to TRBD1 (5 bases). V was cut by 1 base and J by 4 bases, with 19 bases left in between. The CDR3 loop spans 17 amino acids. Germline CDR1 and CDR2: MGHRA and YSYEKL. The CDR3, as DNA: TGCGCCAGCAGCCAAGCTGGGAGGGACCTCTCGAGCTATGGCTACACCTTC. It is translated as CASSQAGRDLSSYGYTF.

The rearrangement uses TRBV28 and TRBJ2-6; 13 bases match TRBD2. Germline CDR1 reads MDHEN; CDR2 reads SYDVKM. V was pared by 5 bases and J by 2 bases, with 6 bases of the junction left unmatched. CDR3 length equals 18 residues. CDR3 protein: CASSPAGLAGTGANVLTF. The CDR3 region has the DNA TGTGCCAGCAGTCCCGCGGGACTAGCGGGAACTGGGGCCAACGTCCTGACTTTC.

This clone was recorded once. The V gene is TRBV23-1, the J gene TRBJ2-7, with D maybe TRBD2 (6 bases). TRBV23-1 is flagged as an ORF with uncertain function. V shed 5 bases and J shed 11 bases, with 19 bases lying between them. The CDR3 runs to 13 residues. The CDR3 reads CASSGGLARREYF. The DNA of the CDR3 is TGCGCCAGCAGTGGTGGGTTGGCCCGGAGGGAGTACTTC.

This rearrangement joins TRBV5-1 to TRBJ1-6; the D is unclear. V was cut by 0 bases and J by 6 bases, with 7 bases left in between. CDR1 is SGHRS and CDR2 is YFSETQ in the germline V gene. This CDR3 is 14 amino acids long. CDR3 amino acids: CASSLVSLNSPLHF. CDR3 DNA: TGCGCCAGCAGCTTGGTGAGTCTTAATTCACCCCTCCACTTT. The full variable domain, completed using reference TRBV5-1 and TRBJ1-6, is KAGVTQTPRYLIKTRGQQVTLSCSPISGHRSVSWYQQTPGQGLQFLFEYFSETQRNKGNFPGRFSGRQFSNSRSEMNVSTLELGDSALYLCASSLVSLNSPLHFGNGTRLTVT.

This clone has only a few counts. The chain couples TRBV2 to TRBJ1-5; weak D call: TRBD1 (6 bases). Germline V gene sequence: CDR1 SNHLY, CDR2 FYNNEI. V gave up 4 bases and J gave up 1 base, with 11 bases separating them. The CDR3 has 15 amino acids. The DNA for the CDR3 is TGTGCCAGCAGTGTCGGGGGGGCAAGCAATCAGCCCCAGCATTTT. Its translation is CASSVGGASNQPQHF.

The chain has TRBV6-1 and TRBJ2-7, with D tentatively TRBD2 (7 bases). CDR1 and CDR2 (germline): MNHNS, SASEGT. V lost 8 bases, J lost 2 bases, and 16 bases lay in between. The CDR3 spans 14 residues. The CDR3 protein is CASCQAGTTYEQYF. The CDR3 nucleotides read TGTGCCAGCTGTCAAGCGGGGACAACCTACGAGCAGTACTTC.

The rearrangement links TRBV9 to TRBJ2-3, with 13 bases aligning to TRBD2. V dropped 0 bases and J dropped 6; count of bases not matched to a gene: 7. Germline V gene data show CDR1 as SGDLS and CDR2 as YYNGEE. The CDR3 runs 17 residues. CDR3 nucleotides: TGTGCCAGCAGCGTAGAAGGACTAGCGGGAGAGATGGATACGCAGTATTTT. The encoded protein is CASSVEGLAGEMDTQYF.

In DNA, the CDR3 is TGCGCCAGCAGCTTGGCCGACAGCGGGATTTCTGAGACCCAGTACTTC. This gives the protein CASSLADSGISETQYF. This chain connects TRBV5-1 to TRBJ2-5; 7 nucleotides match TRBD2. Unmatched junction bases numbered 10, after V lost 0 bases and J lost 5 bases. Germline V gene data show CDR1 as SGHRS and CDR2 as YFSETQ. This CDR3 has 16 residues. Variable domain in full (rest from reference TRBV5-1 and TRBJ2-5): KAGVTQTPRYLIKTRGQQVTLSCSPISGHRSVSWYQQTPGQGLQFLFEYFSETQRNKGNFPGRFSGRQFSNSRSEMNVSTLELGDSALYLCASSLADSGISETQYFGPGTRLLVL.

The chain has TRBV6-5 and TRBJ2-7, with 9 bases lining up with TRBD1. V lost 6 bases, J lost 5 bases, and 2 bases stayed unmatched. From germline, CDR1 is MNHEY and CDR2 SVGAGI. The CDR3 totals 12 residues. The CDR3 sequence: CASSRTGDEQYF. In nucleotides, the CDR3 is TGTGCCAGCAGCAGGACAGGGGACGAGCAGTACTTC.

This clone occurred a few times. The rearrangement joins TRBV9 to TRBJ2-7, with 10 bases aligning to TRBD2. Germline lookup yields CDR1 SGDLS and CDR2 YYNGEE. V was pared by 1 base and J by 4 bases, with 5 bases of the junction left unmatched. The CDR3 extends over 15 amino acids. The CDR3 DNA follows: TGTGCCAGCAGCGTACAAGCGGGGGGGAGGTACGAGCAGTACTTC. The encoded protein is CASSVQAGGRYEQYF.

The CDR3 coding sequence is TGTGCCAGCAGCCCCCGACAGGGGGGTAACTATGGCTACACCTTC. Translating gives CASSPRQGGNYGYTF. This rearrangement joins TRBV5-6 to TRBJ1-2, with 9 positions matching TRBD1. Trimming took 4 bases from V and 1 from J; bases not matched to a gene: 5. CDR1 SGHDT and CDR2 YYEEEE come from the germline V gene. The length of the CDR3 is 15 residues. The full variable domain, its missing parts supplied by reference TRBV5-6 and TRBJ1-2, is DAGVTQSPTHLIKTRGQQVTLRCSPKSGHDTVSWYQQALGQGPQFIFQYYEEEERQRGNFPDRFSGHQFPNYSSELNVNALLLGDSALYLCASSPRQGGNYGYTFGSGTRLTVV.

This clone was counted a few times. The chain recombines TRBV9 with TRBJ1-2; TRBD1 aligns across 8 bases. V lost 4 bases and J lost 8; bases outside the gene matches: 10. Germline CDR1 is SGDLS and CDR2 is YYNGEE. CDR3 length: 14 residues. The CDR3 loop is CASSTQDRVFGYTF. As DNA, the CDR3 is TGTGCCAGCAGCACACAGGACAGGGTATTCGGCTACACCTTC.

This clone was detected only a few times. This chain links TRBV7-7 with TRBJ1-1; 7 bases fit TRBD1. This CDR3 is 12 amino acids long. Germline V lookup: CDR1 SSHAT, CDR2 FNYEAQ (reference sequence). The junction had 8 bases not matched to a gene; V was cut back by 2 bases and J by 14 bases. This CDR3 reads CASSLPGTAPFF. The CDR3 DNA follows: TGTGCCAGCAGCTTACCCGGGACAGCCCCATTCTTT.

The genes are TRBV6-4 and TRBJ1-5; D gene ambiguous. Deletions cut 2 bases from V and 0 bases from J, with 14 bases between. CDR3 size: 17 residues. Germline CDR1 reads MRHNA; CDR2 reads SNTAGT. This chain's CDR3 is CASSDPEATYSNQPQHF. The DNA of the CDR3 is TGTGCCAGCAGTGACCCCGAGGCAACTTATAGCAATCAGCCCCAGCATTTT.

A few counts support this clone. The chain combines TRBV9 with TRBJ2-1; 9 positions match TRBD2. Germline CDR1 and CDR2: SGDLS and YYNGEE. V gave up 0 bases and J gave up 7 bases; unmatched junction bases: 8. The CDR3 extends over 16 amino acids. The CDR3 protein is CASSVEGGRADNEQFF. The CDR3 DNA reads TGTGCCAGCAGCGTAGAAGGCGGGAGGGCCGATAATGAGCAGTTCTTC.